The source of this T cell receptor beta chain is a study of T cells after yellow fever vaccination. Each CDR3 protein is one row after TCRdb ran MiXCR on the 5' RACE reads. The profile covers 300,000 to 350,000 distinct CDR3 sequences, with about 4.5% appearing a single time and roughly a fifth taken by the ten largest. There are 12 residues in the CDR3. V was pared by 3 bases and J by 5 bases, with 8 bases between. Germline lookup yields CDR1 SGDLS and CDR2 YYNGEE. Regarding the study as a whole: Post-booster samples contained most primary-vaccination clones (about 95% CD4, around 88% CD8).

This clonotype was detected only a few times. What it recognizes is unknown. The clonotype was recovered from a young man who received the YFV17D yellow fever vaccine. The chain couples TRBV9 to TRBJ1-1; D is ambiguous. The source was PBMCs, collected 15 days after the yellow fever booster vaccination. DNA for the CDR3: TGTGCCAGCAGCGGGTTACTAACTGAAGCTTTCTTT. Encoded protein: CASSGLLTEAFF. Complete variable domain (other parts from reference TRBV9 and TRBJ1-1): DSGVTQTPKHLITATGQRVTLRCSPRSGDLSVYWYQQSLDQGLQFLIQYYNGEERAKGNILERFSAQQFPDLHSELNLSSLELGDSALYFCASSGLLTEAFFGQGTRLTVV.